Each of the 30 T cell receptor beta chains below was sequenced from the same sample in a study of T cell responses to AZD1222 COVID-19 vaccine. Clones were sequenced by immunoSEQ multiplex PCR, and TCRdb holds only the in-frame ones, with some missing. The sample has tens of thousands of clones, about 80% seen once. The starting material was peripheral blood, obtained 28 days after the second AZD1222 dose. These receptors were collected from an adult who received the AZD1222 COVID-19 vaccine.

This clone is a singleton in its sample. The chain combines TRBV7-2 with TRBJ1-3, with a possible D match to TRBD1 (5 bases). The CDR3 consists of 15 residues. Per germline, CDR1 SGHTA and CDR2 FQGNSA. Deletions cut 2 bases from V and 2 bases from J, with 10 bases between. In DNA form, the CDR3 reads TGTGCCAGCAGCTTACGAGGGGTGGCTGGAAACACCATATATTTT. Amino acids: CASSLRGVAGNTIYF.

This clone appeared a single time. This chain joins TRBV7-9 and TRBJ2-7, with no clear D. This CDR3 is 12 amino acids long. Trimming took off 4 bases at V and 4 bases at J, with 8 bases between the two ends. The V gene's germline CDR1 is SEHNR and CDR2 FQNEAQ (reference sequence). CDR3 region: CASSSSAYEQYF. The CDR3, as DNA: TGTGCCAGCAGCTCAAGTGCTTACGAGCAGTACTTC. The variable domain in full, completed from reference TRBV7-9 and TRBJ2-7, reads DTGVSQNPRHKITKRGQNVTFRCDPISEHNRLYWYRQTLGQGPEFLTYFQNEAQLEKSRLLSDRFSAERPKGSFSTLEIQRTEQGDSAMYLCASSSSAYEQYFGPGTRLTVT.

The rearrangement joins TRBV7-9 to TRBJ2-7; D is possibly TRBD2 (5 bases). Trimming shortened V by 5 bases and J by 6 bases, and 20 bases separated the two germline ends. The V gene's germline CDR1 is SEHNR and CDR2 FQNEAQ (reference sequence). This CDR3 comprises 15 residues. CDR3 coding DNA: TGTGCCAGCAGCCGCGAGGGAAGGTTAATCCCCGAGCAGTACTTC. Translation gives CASSREGRLIPEQYF.

V is TRBV29-1 and J is TRBJ2-7; D not certain. The CDR3 covers 13 residues. From germline, CDR1 is SQVTM and CDR2 ANQGSEA. V was shortened by 6 bases and J by 2 bases, with 14 bases between the two germline ends. The CDR3 sequence: CSVDWITTYEQYF. As DNA, the CDR3 is TGCAGCGTCGACTGGATTACAACCTACGAGCAGTACTTC.

In DNA, the CDR3 is TGTGCCAGCAGCGTGGGGGCAACTAATGAAAAACTGTTTTTT. Residues: CASSVGATNEKLFF. The chain uses TRBV11-1 and TRBJ1-4; D might be TRBD1 (5 bases). Looked up from germline, CDR1 is SGHAT and CDR2 is FQDESV (reference sequence). The V end was cut by 5 bases, the J end by 0 bases, with 7 bases between. The CDR3 sequence is 14 residues long.

The chain employs TRBV2 and TRBJ1-1; TRBD1 matches at 7 bases. The CDR3 is 13 residues long. Germline CDR1 and CDR2: SNHLY and FYNNEI. After removal of 8 bases from V and 4 bases from J, the junction contained 7 bases not matched to a gene. The CDR3 here is CASPLTGVTEAFF. CDR3 coding DNA: TGTGCCAGCCCTCTCACAGGGGTCACTGAAGCTTTCTTT. Full variable domain (outside the CDR3, taken from reference TRBV2 and TRBJ1-1): EPEVTQTPSHQVTQMGQEVILRCVPISNHLYFYWYRQILGQKVEFLVSFYNNEISEKSEIFDDQFSVERPDGSNFTLKIRSTKLEDSAMYFCASPLTGVTEAFFGQGTRLTVV.

The genes are TRBV4-2 and TRBJ2-5; 7 nucleotides align to TRBD2. The trim removed 1 base at V and 2 bases at J, leaving 13 bases unmatched. CDR3 length: 18 amino acids. CDR1 LGHNA and CDR2 YNFKEQ come from the germline V gene. The CDR3 sequence is CASSQGPRRGEGQETQYF. In nucleotides, the CDR3 is TGTGCCAGCAGCCAAGGCCCTAGACGGGGGGAGGGGCAAGAGACCCAGTACTTC.

V is TRBV29-1 and J is TRBJ1-3; the D is unclear. The CDR3 extends over 11 amino acids. V was trimmed by 7 bases and J by 4 bases, leaving 8 bases between them. Germline-derived CDR1 and CDR2 are SQVTM and ANQGSEA. The CDR3 reads CSGGLGNTIYF. Written as DNA, the CDR3 is TGCAGCGGCGGGTTGGGAAACACCATATATTTT.

The CDR3 sequence: CASSPPSTYNEQFF. The CDR3, as DNA: TGTGCCAGCTCACCTCCCTCTACCTACAATGAGCAGTTCTTC. The rearrangement uses TRBV18 and TRBJ2-1, with D unclear. Germline CDR1 is KGHSH and CDR2 is LQKENI. CDR3 length: 14 amino acids. Trimming left V 3 bases short and J 2 bases short, with 8 bases between.

The rearrangement joins TRBV11-2 to TRBJ2-5; TRBD2 matches at 8 bases. The trim removed 4 bases at V and 4 bases at J, leaving 11 bases unmatched. The germline CDR1 and CDR2 sequences are SGHAT and FQNNGV. The CDR3 is made up of 16 amino acids. This CDR3 reads CASSSGTRGSGETQYF. The CDR3 DNA reads as TGTGCCAGCAGCTCTGGGACTAGAGGAAGCGGAGAGACCCAGTACTTC.

V gene TRBV4-1 combines with J gene TRBJ2-2, with TRBD1 as a possible D gene (6 bases). With 4 bases removed from V and 7 bases from J, the gap between germline ends came to 16 bases. CDR1 and CDR2 (germline): MGHRA, YSYEKL. This CDR3 contains 15 residues. The chain's CDR3 is CASSLRGTVGGELFF. CDR3 nucleotide sequence: TGCGCCAGCAGCCTCAGGGGAACCGTCGGCGGGGAGCTGTTTTTT.

The chain is built from TRBV9 and TRBJ2-1, with TRBD2 matching over 10 bases. Germline V lookup: CDR1 SGDLS, CDR2 YYNGEE. The CDR3 is 17 residues long. V was pared by 4 bases and J by 7 bases, with 14 bases of the junction left unmatched. The CDR3 DNA is TGTGCCAGCAGCCCCCCCGTGCGGACTAGCGGTAGAAATGAGCAGTTCTTC. Translated: CASSPPVRTSGRNEQFF.

The chain has TRBV28 and TRBJ1-4; tentatively, D is TRBD1 (6 bases). The V and J ends lost 5 bases and 7 bases respectively, with 14 bases between them. Germline CDR1 is MDHEN and CDR2 is SYDVKM. The CDR3 extends over 14 amino acids. The CDR3 is CASSLYREREKLFF. For the CDR3, the DNA is TGTGCCAGCAGTCTATACAGGGAACGTGAAAAACTGTTTTTT. The entire variable domain, with the rest obtained from reference TRBV28 and TRBJ1-4, is as follows: DVKVTQSSRYLVKRTGEKVFLECVQDMDHENMFWYRQDPGLGLRLIYFSYDVKMKEKGDIPEGYSVSREKKERFSLILESASTNQTSMYLCASSLYREREKLFFGSGTQLSVL.

The chain employs TRBV9 and TRBJ1-2; D remains unclear. Trimming removed 0 bases at V and 2 bases at J, with 5 bases between. CDR3 length: 13 residues. From germline, CDR1 is SGDLS and CDR2 YYNGEE. DNA of the CDR3: TGTGCCAGCAGCGTAGGCCAGAACTATGGCTACACCTTC. Its translation: CASSVGQNYGYTF.

In nucleotides, the CDR3 is TGTGCCACACAACGGGGGGGACAGCTGGGCGGGACCCAGTACTTC. The encoded protein is CATQRGGQLGGTQYF. V gene TRBV6-5 combines with J gene TRBJ2-5, with a weak D call TRBD2 (8 bases). This CDR3 comprises 15 residues. Per the germline V gene, CDR1 is MNHEY and CDR2 is SVGAGI. V lost 10 bases to trimming and J lost 7 bases, with 25 bases between them.

This clone was detected a few times. V and J are TRBV7-6 and TRBJ2-3; 11 bases map to TRBD2. This CDR3 is built from 16 residues. CDR1 SGHVS and CDR2 FNYEAQ come from the germline V gene. After removal of 5 bases from V and 4 bases from J, the junction contained 8 bases not matched to a gene. The CDR3 here is CASSPNLAGGPDTQYF. The CDR3 bases are TGTGCCAGCAGCCCGAATCTAGCGGGGGGACCAGATACGCAGTATTTT.

This chain joins TRBV11-2 and TRBJ1-2, with D maybe TRBD1 (5 bases). The V gene's germline CDR1 is SGHAT and CDR2 FQNNGV. V was pared by 6 bases and J by 5 bases, with 10 bases between. This CDR3 contains 12 residues. DNA of the CDR3: TGTGCCAGCAGAAACCCAGGGTATGGCTACACCTTC. It yields the protein CASRNPGYGYTF.

Of note for this clone: The junction departs from germline at one end; a sequencing error may be responsible. The sample has other DNA sequences that encode this CDR3 too. V and J are TRBV5-1 and TRBJ1-4; no clear D gene. The CDR3 covers 12 residues. CDR1 and CDR2 (germline): SGHRS, YFSETQ. The CDR3 reads CASKDQNEKLFF. The CDR3 DNA reads TGCGCGAGCAAAGACCAGAATGAAAAACTGTTTTTT.

The chain employs TRBV11-2 and TRBJ2-7; D gene uncertain. The CDR3 is made up of 12 amino acids. The V gene's germline CDR1 is SGHAT and CDR2 FQNNGV. Trimming took off 6 bases at V and 1 base at J, with 7 bases between the two ends. The CDR3 loop is CASRAGSYEQYF. Here the CDR3 DNA reads TGTGCCAGCAGAGCCGGATCCTACGAGCAGTACTTC.

The chain recombines TRBV7-7 with TRBJ2-7; D is unresolved. Germline assignment: CDR1 SSHAT and CDR2 FNYEAQ (reference sequence). This CDR3 region has 14 residues. Trimming took off 5 bases at V and 0 bases at J, with 11 bases between the two ends. CDR3 region: CASSPERGSYEQYF. The CDR3 nucleotides read TGTGCCAGCAGCCCTGAGAGAGGCTCCTACGAGCAGTACTTC.

The chain joins TRBV6-6 to TRBJ2-2; D is perhaps TRBD2 (6 bases). V shed 5 bases and J shed 1 base, with 14 bases lying between them. The germline CDR1 and CDR2 sequences are MNHNY and SVGAGI (reference sequence). CDR3 length equals 16 residues. CDR3 nucleotides: TGTGCCAGCAGTCTAAACATGGGACTGAACACCGGGGAGCTGTTTTTT. Protein sequence: CASSLNMGLNTGELFF.

This chain connects TRBV11-2 to TRBJ1-1; D might be TRBD1 (6 bases). This CDR3 has 14 amino acids. Germline CDR1 and CDR2: SGHAT and FQNNGV. V was cut by 5 bases and J by 11 bases, with 21 bases left in between. The CDR3 DNA is TGTGCCAGCAGCCCCACTCGGGGGGCGGCGGCCGCTTTCTTT. This sequence encodes CASSPTRGAAAAFF.

The V call is TRBV11-2, the J call TRBJ2-7, with 8 bases matching TRBD1. The V and J ends lost 1 base and 4 bases, in that order; junction bases with no gene match: 6. The CDR3 consists of 15 residues. The V gene's germline CDR1 is SGHAT and CDR2 FQNNGV. The CDR3, as DNA: TGTGCCAGCAGCTTAGCGTTCGGGACAGGTTACGAGCAGTACTTC. Encoded protein: CASSLAFGTGYEQYF.

The CDR3 DNA is TGTGCCAGCAGTTACTCGAATTCCAACTATGGCTACACCTTC. As protein: CASSYSNSNYGYTF. This rearrangement joins TRBV6-5 to TRBJ1-2; no definite D call. The ends were cut back, 0 bases at V and 2 bases at J, with 7 bases in the middle. This CDR3 is 14 amino acids long. Germline lookup yields CDR1 MNHEY and CDR2 SVGAGI.

CDR3 nucleotides: TGTGCCACCAGTGATTACAGGGACAATGAGCAGTTCTTC. Protein sequence: CATSDYRDNEQFF. The chain carries TRBV24-1 and TRBJ2-1; possible D gene TRBD1, 6 bases. The CDR3 is 13 amino acids. The germline V gene has CDR1 KGHDR and CDR2 SFDVKD. V was shortened by 2 bases and J by 5 bases, with 6 bases between the two germline ends.

The rearrangement joins TRBV2 to TRBJ1-5; D gene ambiguous. V was pared by 7 bases and J by 2 bases, with 15 bases between. This CDR3 has 15 residues. Germline V gives CDR1 SNHLY, CDR2 FYNNEI. Written as DNA, the CDR3 is TGTGCCAGCACCGAAGGAGGCTTCGGCAATCAGCCCCAGCATTTT. This sequence encodes CASTEGGFGNQPQHF.

V is TRBV27 and J is TRBJ2-1, with TRBD2 matching 10 bases. After removal of 3 bases from V and 4 bases from J, the junction contained 3 bases not matched to a gene. Germline CDR1 reads MNHEY; CDR2 reads SMNVEV (reference sequence). There are 15 residues in the CDR3. The CDR3 loop is CASSFQRGGYNEQFF. Written as DNA, the CDR3 is TGTGCCAGCAGTTTTCAGCGGGGGGGGTACAATGAGCAGTTCTTC.

The chain links TRBV6-2 or TRBV6-3 to TRBJ1-1; D gene unclear. The CDR3 is made up of 12 amino acids. Deletions cut 0 bases from V and 11 bases from J, with 10 bases between. From germline, CDR1 is MNHEY and CDR2 SVGEGT. In DNA, the CDR3 is TGTGCCAGCAGTTACTCGAGTCGAGGGGCTTTCTTT. It is translated as CASSYSSRGAFF.

The chain has TRBV7-9 and TRBJ1-3; D gene ambiguous. This CDR3 is built from 17 residues. Germline loops: CDR1 SEHNR, CDR2 FQNEAQ (reference sequence). V was trimmed by 1 base and J by 4 bases, leaving 17 bases between them. CDR3 in amino acids: CASSLEMSGVSGNTIYF. The CDR3 DNA follows: TGTGCCAGCAGCTTAGAGATGAGCGGGGTGAGCGGAAACACCATATATTTT. The entire variable domain, with the rest obtained from reference TRBV7-9 and TRBJ1-3, is as follows: DTGVSQNPRHKITKRGQNVTFRCDPISEHNRLYWYRQTLGQGPEFLTYFQNEAQLEKSRLLSDRFSAERPKGSFSTLEIQRTEQGDSAMYLCASSLEMSGVSGNTIYFGEGSWLTVV.

The rearrangement links TRBV5-4 to TRBJ1-3; D may be TRBD1 (5 bases). The CDR3 spans 15 residues. Germline V CDR1 and CDR2: SGHNT, YYREEE (reference sequence). Trimming took off 0 bases at V and 4 bases at J, with 11 bases between the two ends. CDR3 bases: TGTGCCAGCAGCTTGGGCAGGGTCGACGGAAACACCATATATTTT. Protein sequence: CASSLGRVDGNTIYF.